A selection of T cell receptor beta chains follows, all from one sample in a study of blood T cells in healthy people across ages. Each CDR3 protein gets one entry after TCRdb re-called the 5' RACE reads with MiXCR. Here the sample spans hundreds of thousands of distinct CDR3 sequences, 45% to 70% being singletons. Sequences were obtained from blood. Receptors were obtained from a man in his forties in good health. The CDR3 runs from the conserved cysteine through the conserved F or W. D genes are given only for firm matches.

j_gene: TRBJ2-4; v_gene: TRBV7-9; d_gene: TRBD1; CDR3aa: CASSFATGPAINIQYF
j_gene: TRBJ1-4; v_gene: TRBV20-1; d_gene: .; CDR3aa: CSARDGQGWEKLFF
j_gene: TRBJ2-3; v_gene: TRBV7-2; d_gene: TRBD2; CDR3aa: CASSLVVLREASDTQYF
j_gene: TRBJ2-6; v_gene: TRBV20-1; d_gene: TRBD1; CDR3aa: CSARDPDRATGANVLTF
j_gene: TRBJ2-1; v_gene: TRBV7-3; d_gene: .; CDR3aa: CASSPLMGGAYNEQFF
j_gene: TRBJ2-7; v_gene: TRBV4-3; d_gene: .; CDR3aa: CASSQGAGLEQYF
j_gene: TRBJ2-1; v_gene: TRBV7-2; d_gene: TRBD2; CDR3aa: CASSSLSGGDYNEQFF
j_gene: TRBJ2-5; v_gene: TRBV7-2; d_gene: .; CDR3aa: CASSLVRQETQYF
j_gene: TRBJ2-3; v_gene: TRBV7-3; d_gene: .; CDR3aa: CASSLLGGASTDTQYF
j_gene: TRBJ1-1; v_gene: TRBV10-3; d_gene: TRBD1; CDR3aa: CAIRKDRDVNTEAFF
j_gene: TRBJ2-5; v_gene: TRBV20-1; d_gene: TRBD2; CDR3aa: CSATLGGGGKKKETQYF
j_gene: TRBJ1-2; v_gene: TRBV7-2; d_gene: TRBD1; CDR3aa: CASSATGGHLGYTF
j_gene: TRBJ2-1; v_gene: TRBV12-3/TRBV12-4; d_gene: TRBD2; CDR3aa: CASSGLGNEQFF
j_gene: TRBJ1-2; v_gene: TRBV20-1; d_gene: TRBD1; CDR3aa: CSAWPGQGQGGYTF
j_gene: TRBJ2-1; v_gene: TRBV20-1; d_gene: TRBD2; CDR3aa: CSAPGRIRGDERFF
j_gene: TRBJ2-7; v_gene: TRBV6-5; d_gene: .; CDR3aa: CASSLKAGSYEQYF
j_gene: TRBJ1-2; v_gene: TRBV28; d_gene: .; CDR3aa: CASSLTVQNYGYTF
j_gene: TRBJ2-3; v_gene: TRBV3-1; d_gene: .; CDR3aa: CASSQDLGGRSTDTQYF
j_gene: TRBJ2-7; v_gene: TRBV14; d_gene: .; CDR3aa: CASSQGSYYEQYF
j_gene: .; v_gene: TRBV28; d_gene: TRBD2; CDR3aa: CASKTSGGETYEQYF
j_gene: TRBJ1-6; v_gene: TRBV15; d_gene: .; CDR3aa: CATSKLQGARSYNSPLHF
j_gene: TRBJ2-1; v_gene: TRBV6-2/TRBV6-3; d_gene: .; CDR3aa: CASSYLGDNEQFF
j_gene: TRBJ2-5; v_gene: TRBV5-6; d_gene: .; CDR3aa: CASSFFVAPGAQETQYF
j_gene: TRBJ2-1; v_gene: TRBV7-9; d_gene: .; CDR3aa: CASSLGLLNEQFF